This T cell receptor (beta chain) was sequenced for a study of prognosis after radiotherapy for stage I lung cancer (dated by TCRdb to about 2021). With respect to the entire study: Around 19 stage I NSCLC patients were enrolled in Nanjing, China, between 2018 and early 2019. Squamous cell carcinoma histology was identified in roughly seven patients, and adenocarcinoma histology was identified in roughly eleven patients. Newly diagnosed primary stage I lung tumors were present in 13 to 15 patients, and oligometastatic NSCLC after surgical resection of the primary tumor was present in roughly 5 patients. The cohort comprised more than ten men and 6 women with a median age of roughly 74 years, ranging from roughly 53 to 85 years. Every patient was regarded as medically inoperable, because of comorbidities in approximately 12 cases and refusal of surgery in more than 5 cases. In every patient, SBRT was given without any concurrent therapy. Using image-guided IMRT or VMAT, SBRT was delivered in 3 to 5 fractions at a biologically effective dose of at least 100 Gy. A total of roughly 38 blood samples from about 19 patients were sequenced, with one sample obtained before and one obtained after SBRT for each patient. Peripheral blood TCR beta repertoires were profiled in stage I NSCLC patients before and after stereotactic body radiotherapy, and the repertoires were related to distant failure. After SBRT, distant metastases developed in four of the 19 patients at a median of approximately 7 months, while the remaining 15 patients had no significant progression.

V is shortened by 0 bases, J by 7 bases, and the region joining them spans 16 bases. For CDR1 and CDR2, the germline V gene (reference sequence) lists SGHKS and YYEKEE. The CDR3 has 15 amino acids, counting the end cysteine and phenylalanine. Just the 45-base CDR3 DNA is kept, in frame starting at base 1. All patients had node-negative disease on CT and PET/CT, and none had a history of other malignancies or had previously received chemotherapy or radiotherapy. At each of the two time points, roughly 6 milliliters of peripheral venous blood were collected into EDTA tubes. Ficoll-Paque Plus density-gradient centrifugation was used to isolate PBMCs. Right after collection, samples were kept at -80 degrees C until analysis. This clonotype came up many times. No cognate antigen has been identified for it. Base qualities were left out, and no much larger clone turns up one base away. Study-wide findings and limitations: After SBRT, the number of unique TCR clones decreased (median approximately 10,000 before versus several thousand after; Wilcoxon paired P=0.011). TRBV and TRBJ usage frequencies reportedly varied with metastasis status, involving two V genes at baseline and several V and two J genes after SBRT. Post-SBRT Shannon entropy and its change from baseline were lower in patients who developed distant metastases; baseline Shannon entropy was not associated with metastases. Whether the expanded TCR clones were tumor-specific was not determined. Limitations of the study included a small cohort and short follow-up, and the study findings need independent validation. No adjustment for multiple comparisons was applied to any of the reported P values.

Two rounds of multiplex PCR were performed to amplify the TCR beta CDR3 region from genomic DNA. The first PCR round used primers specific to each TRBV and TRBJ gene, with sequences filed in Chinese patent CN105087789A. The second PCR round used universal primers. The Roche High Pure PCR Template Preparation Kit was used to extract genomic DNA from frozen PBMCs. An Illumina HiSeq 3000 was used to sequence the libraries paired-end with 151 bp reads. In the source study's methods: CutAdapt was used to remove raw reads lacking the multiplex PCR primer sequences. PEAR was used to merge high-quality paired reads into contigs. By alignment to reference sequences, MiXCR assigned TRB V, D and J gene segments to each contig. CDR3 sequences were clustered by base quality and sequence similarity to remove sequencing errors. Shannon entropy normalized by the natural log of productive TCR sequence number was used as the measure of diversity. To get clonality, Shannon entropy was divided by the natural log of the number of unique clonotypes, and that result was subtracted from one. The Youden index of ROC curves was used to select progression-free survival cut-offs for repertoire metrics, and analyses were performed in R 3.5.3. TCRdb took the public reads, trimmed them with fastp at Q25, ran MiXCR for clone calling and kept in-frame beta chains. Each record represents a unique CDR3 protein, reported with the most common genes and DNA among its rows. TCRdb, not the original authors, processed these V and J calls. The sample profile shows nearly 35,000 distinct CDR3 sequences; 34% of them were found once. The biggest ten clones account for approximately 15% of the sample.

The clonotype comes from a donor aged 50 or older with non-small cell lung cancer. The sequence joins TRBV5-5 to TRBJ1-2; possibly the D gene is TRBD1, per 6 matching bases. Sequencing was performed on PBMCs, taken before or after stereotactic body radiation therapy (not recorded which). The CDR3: CASSLETGLIRGYTF. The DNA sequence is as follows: TGTGCCAGCAGCTTGGAAACAGGGCTAATTCGTGGCTACACCTTC.